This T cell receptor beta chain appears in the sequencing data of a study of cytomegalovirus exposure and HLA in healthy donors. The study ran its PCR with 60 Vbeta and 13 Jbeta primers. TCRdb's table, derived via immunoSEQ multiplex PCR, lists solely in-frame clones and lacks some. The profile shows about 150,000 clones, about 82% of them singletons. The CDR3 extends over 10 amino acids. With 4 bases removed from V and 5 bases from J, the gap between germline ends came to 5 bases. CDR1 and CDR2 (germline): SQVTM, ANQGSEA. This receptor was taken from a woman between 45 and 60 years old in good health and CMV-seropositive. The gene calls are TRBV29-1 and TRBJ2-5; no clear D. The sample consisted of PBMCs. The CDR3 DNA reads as TGCAGCGTTGCCGAGGAGACCCAGTACTTC. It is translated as CSVAEETQYF.